Following are 10 T cell receptor beta chains from one sample sequenced in a study of blood T cell repertoires in COVID-19. Assay: immunoSEQ multiplex PCR; the TCRdb copy retains only in-frame clones and omits some. The sample gives 110,000 or so clones, about nine tenths of which show up once; about 8% is in the top ten. Sequencing was done on a sample of peripheral blood. The receptors come from a human donor in a cohort sampled during active COVID-19.

The V call is TRBV21-1, the J call TRBJ2-7; TRBD1 was called by the table and not checked on the DNA. TRBV21-1 is deemed a pseudogene. This CDR3 is 14 amino acids long. In DNA, the CDR3 is TGTGCCAGCAGCCCAGGACAGGGTACCTACGAGCAGTACTTC. Protein product: CASSPGQGTYEQYF.

This chain uses TRBV24-1 with TRBJ2-2; D is possibly TRBD1 (6 bases). The CDR3 runs to 13 residues. CDR1 KGHDR and CDR2 SFDVKD come from the germline V gene. V was clipped by 7 bases and J by 3 bases, with 8 bases between them. The CDR3 protein is CATRDSYTGELFF. CDR3 coding DNA: TGTGCCACCAGGGACAGCTACACCGGGGAGCTGTTTTTT.

The rearrangement uses TRBV5-1 and TRBJ2-4, with 14 bases lining up with TRBD2. Germline V CDR1 and CDR2: SGHRS, YFSETQ. The CDR3 has 16 amino acids. The trim removed 4 bases at V and 8 bases at J, leaving 8 bases unmatched. CDR3 nucleotide sequence: TGCGCCAGCAGCAAGACTAGCGGGGGGGCTTTGGACATTCAGTACTTC. Translating it yields CASSKTSGGALDIQYF.

A word on this clone: A junction boundary mismatches the germline segment, possibly from a read error. The chain's CDR3 is CASSLGLGSTDTQYF. For the CDR3, the DNA is TGTGCTAGCAGCTTAGGACTAGGTAGCACAGATACGCAGTATTTT. The gene calls are TRBV7-7 and TRBJ2-3; the match to TRBD2 covers 7 bases. The CDR3 loop spans 15 amino acids. Germline V gene data show CDR1 as SSHAT and CDR2 as FNYEAQ (reference sequence).

The J gene is TRBJ1-1, the V gene TRBV19; TRBD1 is a possible D gene (6 bases). The CDR3 is 14 amino acids. Trimming pared 3 bases from V and 2 bases from J, leaving 10 bases between. CDR1 LNHDA and CDR2 SQIVND come from the germline V gene (reference sequence). The CDR3 nucleotides read TGTGCCAGTAGTATTTTAGGGGGTAACACTGAAGCTTTCTTT. It specifies CASSILGGNTEAFF.

The chain couples TRBV10-3 to TRBJ2-7; D may be TRBD2 (5 bases). CDR3 size: 15 residues. Between the trimmed V and J ends, which lost 0 bases and 2 bases, there was a span of 11 bases. Germline V gene sequence: CDR1 ENHRY, CDR2 SYGVKD. Here the CDR3 reads CAISESNYGTYEQYF. The CDR3 DNA follows: TGTGCCATCAGTGAGTCGAACTACGGGACCTACGAGCAGTACTTC.

This chain uses TRBV3-1 (or the pseudogene TRBV3-2) with TRBJ1-2, with D unresolved. The germline V gene has CDR1 LGHDT and CDR2 YNNKEL (reference sequence). V was clipped by 4 bases and J by 8 bases, with 20 bases between them. CDR3 length: 15 residues. DNA of the CDR3: TGTGCCAGCAGCCGGGTTGCGACCTCGGAGGAAGGCTACACCTTC. Protein sequence: CASSRVATSEEGYTF.

The V gene is TRBV6-4, the J gene TRBJ2-2, with no clear D. Germline V lookup: CDR1 MRHNA, CDR2 SNTAGT. The CDR3 has 14 residues. The V end was cut by 4 bases, the J end by 2 bases, with 8 bases between. CDR3 nucleotides: TGTGCCAGCAGTGTTTACTCCAACACCGGGGAGCTGTTTTTT. Encoded protein: CASSVYSNTGELFF.

The chain has TRBV5-1 and TRBJ1-6; 7 nucleotides match TRBD1. V was clipped by 0 bases and J by 5 bases; unmatched bases: 2. The germline V gene encodes CDR1 SGHRS and CDR2 YFSETQ. This CDR3 comprises 15 residues. The CDR3 nucleotides are TGCGCCAGCAGCTTGGCCCAGGGGGATAATTCACCCCTCCACTTT. It encodes CASSLAQGDNSPLHF.

The chain recombines TRBV9 with TRBJ1-6; 7 nucleotides line up with TRBD1. The V gene's germline CDR1 is SGDLS and CDR2 YYNGEE. The V and J ends lost 6 bases and 6 bases, in that order; junction bases with no gene match: 15. The CDR3 runs 17 residues. CDR3 residues: CASIQPHPGGVNSPLHF. In DNA form, the CDR3 reads TGTGCCAGCATCCAACCCCACCCAGGGGGTGTTAATTCACCCCTCCACTTT.